This T cell receptor beta chain was found in a study of blood T cell repertoires in COVID-19. Study details: PBMCs, B-cell-depleted T cells, or T cells provided the cDNA or gDNA that made up the material.

The protocol was immunoSEQ multiplex PCR, while the TCRdb copy is restricted to in-frame clones and leaves out a portion. The sample records about 110,000 clones, about 72% being singletons. The J segment lost 4 bases and the V segment lost 0 bases, leaving 4 bases of the junction unmatched. The CDR3 covers 15 residues. Germline V gives CDR1 SGHRS, CDR2 YFSETQ. This clonotype was obtained from a woman aged 60-75 years with acute or convalescent COVID-19. This chain uses TRBV5-1 with TRBJ1-1; 9 positions match TRBD1. What was sequenced was peripheral blood. The CDR3 DNA reads TGCGCCAGCAGCTTGGCCGACAGGGGGGTCACTGAAGCTTTCTTT. Its protein is CASSLADRGVTEAFF.